These 2 T cell receptor beta chains were all obtained from the same sample, sequenced in a study of beta chain features in type 1 diabetes. Every isolated RNA sample was fully reverse transcribed, so sequencing captured expressed TCRB transcripts. The assay was immunoSEQ multiplex PCR, and TCRdb's table has in-frame clones only and misses some. The sample contains about 210,000 clones, about 11% of which appear only once. Sequencing was done on a sample of central memory CD4+ T cells from blood. These receptors came from a man aged 18 to 29 in good health.

This clone appeared many times. The genes are TRBV29-1 and TRBJ2-4; TRBD1 agrees at 7 bases. The junction had 9 bases not matched to a gene; V was cut back by 4 bases and J by 6 bases. This CDR3 has 14 amino acids. Germline V CDR1 and CDR2: SQVTM, ANQGSEA. The CDR3 loop reads CSVGGQGVGNIQYF. DNA for the CDR3: TGCAGCGTTGGTGGGCAGGGGGTTGGAAACATTCAGTACTTC.

The chain couples TRBV11-2 to TRBJ2-5; TRBD1 matches 7 bases. Losses at the gene ends were 5 bases for V and 3 bases for J; bases not matched to a gene: 6. This CDR3 is 14 amino acids long. Germline CDR1 is SGHAT and CDR2 is FQNNGV. Here the CDR3 DNA reads TGTGCCAGCAGCCTGCGGACAGGAGAAGAGACCCAGTACTTC. Translated: CASSLRTGEETQYF.